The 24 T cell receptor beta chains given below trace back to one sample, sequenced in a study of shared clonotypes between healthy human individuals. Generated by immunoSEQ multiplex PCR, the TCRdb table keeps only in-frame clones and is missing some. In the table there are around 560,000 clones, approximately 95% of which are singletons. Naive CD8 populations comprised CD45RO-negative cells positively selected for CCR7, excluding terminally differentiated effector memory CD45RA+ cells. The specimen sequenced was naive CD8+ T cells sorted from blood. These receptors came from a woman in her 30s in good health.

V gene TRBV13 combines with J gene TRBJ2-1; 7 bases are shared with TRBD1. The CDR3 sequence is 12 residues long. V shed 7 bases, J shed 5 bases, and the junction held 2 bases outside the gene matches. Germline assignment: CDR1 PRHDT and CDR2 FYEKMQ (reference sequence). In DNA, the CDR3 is TGTGCCAGCACAGGGGGAAACAATGAGCAGTTCTTC. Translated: CASTGGNNEQFF.

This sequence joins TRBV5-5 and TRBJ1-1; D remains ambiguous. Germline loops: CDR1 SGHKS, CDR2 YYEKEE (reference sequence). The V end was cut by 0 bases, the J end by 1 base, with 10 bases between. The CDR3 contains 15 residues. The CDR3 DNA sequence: TGTGCCAGCAGCTTGGTATGGCGGGGGAACACTGAAGCTTTCTTT. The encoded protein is CASSLVWRGNTEAFF.

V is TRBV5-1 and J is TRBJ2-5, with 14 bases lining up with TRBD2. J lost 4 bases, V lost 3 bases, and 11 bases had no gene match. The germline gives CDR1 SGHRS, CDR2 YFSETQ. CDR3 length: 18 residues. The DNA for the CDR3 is TGCGCCAGCAGCTCTTCCGGGACTAGCGGGAGATGGGGAGAGACCCAGTACTTC. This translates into CASSSSGTSGRWGETQYF.

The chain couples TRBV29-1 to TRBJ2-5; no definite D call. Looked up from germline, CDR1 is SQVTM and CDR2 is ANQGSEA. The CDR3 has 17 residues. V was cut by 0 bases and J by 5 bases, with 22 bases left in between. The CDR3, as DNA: TGCAGCGTTGAAGACCCCAGTCTAGGGCACGTCCTTGAGACCCAGTACTTC. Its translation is CSVEDPSLGHVLETQYF. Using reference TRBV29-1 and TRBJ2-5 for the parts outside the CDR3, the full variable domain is SAVISQKPSRDICQRGTSLTIQCQVDSQVTMMFWYRQQPGQSLTLIATANQGSEATYESGFVIDKFPISRPNLTFSTLTVSNMSPEDSSIYLCSVEDPSLGHVLETQYFGPGTRLLVL.

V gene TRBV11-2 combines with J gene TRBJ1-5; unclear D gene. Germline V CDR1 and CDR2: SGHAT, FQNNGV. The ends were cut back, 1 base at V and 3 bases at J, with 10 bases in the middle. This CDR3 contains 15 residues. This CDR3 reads CASSLAEGVNQPQHF. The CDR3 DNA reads TGTGCCAGCAGCTTAGCCGAGGGCGTCAATCAGCCCCAGCATTTT. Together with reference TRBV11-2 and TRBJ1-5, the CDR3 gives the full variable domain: EAGVAQSPRYKIIEKRQSVAFWCNPISGHATLYWYQQILGQGPKLLIQFQNNGVVDDSQLPKDRFSAERLKGVDSTLKIQPAKLEDSAVYLCASSLAEGVNQPQHFGDGTRLSIL.

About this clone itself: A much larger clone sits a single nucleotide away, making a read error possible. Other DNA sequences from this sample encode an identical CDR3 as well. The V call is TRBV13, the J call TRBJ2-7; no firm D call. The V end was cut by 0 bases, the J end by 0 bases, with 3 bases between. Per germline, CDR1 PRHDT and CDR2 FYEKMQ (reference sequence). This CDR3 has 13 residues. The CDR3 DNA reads TGTGCCAGCAGCTTAGGTGGCTCCTACGAGCAGTACTTC. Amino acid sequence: CASSLGGSYEQYF.

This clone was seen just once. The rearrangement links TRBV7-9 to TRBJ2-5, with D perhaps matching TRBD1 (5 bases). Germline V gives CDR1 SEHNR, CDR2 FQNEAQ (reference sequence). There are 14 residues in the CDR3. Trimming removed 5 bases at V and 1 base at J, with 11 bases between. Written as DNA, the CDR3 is TGTGCCAGCAGCCCCCCCGACAGCCAAGAGACCCAGTACTTC. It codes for CASSPPDSQETQYF. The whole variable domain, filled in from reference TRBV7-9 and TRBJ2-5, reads DTGVSQNPRHKITKRGQNVTFRCDPISEHNRLYWYRQTLGQGPEFLTYFQNEAQLEKSRLLSDRFSAERPKGSFSTLEIQRTEQGDSAMYLCASSPPDSQETQYFGPGTRLLVL.

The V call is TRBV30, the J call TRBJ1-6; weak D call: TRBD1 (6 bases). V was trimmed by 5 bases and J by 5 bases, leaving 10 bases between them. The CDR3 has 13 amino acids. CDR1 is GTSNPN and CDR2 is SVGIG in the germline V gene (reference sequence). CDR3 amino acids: CAWGGDNNSPLHF. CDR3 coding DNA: TGTGCCTGGGGTGGGGACAATAATTCACCCCTCCACTTT.

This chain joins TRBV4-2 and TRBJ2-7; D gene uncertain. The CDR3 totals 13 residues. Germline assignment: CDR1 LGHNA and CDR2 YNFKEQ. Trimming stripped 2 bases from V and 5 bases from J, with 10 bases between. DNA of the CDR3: TGTGCCAGCAGCCAACCGGGTATCAACGAGCAGTACTTC. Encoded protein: CASSQPGINEQYF.

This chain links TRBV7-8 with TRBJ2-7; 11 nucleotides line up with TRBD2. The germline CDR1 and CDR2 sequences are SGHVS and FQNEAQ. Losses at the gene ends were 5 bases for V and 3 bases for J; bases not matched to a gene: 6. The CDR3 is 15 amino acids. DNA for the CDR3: TGTGCCAGCAGCAGCGGGACTAGCGGCATCTACGAGCAGTACTTC. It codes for CASSSGTSGIYEQYF.

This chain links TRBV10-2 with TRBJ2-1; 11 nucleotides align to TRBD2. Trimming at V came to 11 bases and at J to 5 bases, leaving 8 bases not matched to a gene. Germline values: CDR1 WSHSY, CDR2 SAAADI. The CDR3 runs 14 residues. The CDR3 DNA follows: TGCGCCGGTACCGGGACTAGCGGAGACAATGAGCAGTTCTTC. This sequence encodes CAGTGTSGDNEQFF.

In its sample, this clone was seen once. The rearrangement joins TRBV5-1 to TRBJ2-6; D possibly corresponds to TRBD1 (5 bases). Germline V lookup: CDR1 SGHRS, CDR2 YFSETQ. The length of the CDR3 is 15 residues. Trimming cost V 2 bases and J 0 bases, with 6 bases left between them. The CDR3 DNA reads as TGCGCCAGCAGCTTTGACAGCTCTGGGGCCAACGTCCTGACTTTC. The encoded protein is CASSFDSSGANVLTF.

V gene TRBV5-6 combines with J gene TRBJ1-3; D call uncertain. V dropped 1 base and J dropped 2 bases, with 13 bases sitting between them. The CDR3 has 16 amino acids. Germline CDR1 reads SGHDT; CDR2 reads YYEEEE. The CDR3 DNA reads TGTGCCAGCAGCTTGAGTGGTGCTCCGGCTGGAAACACCATATATTTT. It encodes CASSLSGAPAGNTIYF.

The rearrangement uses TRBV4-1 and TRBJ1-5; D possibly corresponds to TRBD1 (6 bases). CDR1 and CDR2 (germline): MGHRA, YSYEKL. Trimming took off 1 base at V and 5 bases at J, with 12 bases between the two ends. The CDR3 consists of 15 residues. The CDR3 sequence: CASSQGGGKDQPQHF. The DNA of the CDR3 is TGCGCCAGCAGCCAAGGAGGGGGGAAGGATCAGCCCCAGCATTTT.

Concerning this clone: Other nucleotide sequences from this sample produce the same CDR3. CDR3 loop: CASSLRVGEQYF. DNA for the CDR3: TGTGCCAGCAGTTTAAGGGTGGGGGAGCAGTACTTC. The chain employs TRBV28 and TRBJ2-7; D call uncertain. The CDR3 is 12 amino acids. Between the trimmed V and J ends, which lost 2 bases and 7 bases, there was a span of 9 bases. From germline, CDR1 is MDHEN and CDR2 SYDVKM.

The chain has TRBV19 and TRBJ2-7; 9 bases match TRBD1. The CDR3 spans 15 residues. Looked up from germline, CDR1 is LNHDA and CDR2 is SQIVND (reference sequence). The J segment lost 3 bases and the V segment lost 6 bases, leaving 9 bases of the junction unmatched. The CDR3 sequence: CASRTAGTGYYEQYF. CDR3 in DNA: TGTGCCAGTAGAACAGCCGGGACAGGGTACTACGAGCAGTACTTC. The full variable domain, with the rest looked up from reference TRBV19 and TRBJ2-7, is DGGITQSPKYLFRKEGQNVTLSCEQNLNHDAMYWYRQDPGQGLRLIYYSQIVNDFQKGDIAEGYSVSREKKESFPLTVTSAQKNPTAFYLCASRTAGTGYYEQYFGPGTRLTVT.

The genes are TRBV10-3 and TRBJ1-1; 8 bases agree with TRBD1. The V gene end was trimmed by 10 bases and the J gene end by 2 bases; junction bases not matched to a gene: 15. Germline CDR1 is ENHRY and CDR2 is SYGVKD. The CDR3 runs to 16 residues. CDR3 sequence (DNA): TGTGCCACTCTCTCGGTACGGGACAGGTCTAACACTGAAGCTTTCTTT. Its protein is CATLSVRDRSNTEAFF.

As DNA, the CDR3 is TGTGCCAGCAGCTCCGGACTAGACACCGGGGAGCTGTTTTTT. Protein product: CASSSGLDTGELFF. This chain uses TRBV13 with TRBJ2-2; the match to TRBD2 covers 7 bases. CDR1 and CDR2 from the germline V gene are PRHDT and FYEKMQ (reference sequence). Trimming cost V 4 bases and J 3 bases; bases outside gene matches: 2. This CDR3 is 14 amino acids long. The full variable domain, with the rest looked up from reference TRBV13 and TRBJ2-2, is AAGVIQSPRHLIKEKRETATLKCYPIPRHDTVYWYQQGPGQDPQFLISFYEKMQSDKGSIPDRFSAQQFSDYHSELNMSSLELGDSALYFCASSSGLDTGELFFGEGSRLTVL.

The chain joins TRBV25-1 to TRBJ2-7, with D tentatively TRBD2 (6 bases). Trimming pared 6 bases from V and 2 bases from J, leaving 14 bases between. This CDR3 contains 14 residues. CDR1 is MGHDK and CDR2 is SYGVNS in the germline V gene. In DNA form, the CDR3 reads TGTGCCAGCAGCCTCCGGGACTTCCCCTACGAGCAGTACTTC. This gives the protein CASSLRDFPYEQYF.

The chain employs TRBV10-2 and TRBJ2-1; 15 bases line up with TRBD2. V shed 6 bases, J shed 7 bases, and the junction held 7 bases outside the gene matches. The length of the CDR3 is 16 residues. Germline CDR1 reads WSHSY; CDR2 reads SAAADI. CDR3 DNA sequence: TGCGCCAGCAGACCCGGACTAGCGGGAGGGCTAAATGAGCAGTTCTTC. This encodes CASRPGLAGGLNEQFF.

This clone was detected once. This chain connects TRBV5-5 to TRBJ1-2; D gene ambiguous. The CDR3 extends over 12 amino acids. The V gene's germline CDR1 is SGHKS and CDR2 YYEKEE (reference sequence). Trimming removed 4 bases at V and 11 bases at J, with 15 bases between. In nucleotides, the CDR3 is TGTGCCAGCAGCCTCTACAGAGATACTTACACCTTC. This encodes CASSLYRDTYTF.

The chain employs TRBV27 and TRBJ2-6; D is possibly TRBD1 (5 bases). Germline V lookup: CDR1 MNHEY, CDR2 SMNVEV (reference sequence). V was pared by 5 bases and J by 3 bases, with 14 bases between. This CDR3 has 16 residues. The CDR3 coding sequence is TGTGCCAGCAGTACCTTACAGGCTGGTGGGGCCAACGTCCTGACTTTC. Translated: CASSTLQAGGANVLTF.

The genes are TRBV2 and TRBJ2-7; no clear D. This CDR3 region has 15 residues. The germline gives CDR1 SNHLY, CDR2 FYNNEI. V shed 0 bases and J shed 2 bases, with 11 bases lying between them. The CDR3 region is CASSEAGSRAYEQYF. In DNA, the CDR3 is TGTGCCAGCAGTGAAGCTGGCAGTAGAGCCTACGAGCAGTACTTC. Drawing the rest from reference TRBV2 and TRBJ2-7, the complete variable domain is EPEVTQTPSHQVTQMGQEVILRCVPISNHLYFYWYRQILGQKVEFLVSFYNNEISEKSEIFDDQFSVERPDGSNFTLKIRSTKLEDSAMYFCASSEAGSRAYEQYFGPGTRLTVT.

The CDR3 region is CASSLERQPSSYEQYF. CDR3 in DNA: TGTGCCAGCAGCTTAGAAAGACAGCCGAGCTCCTACGAGCAGTACTTC. The chain uses TRBV11-2 and TRBJ2-7, with a weak D call TRBD1 (5 bases). CDR1 SGHAT and CDR2 FQNNGV come from the germline V gene. V was shortened by 0 bases and J by 0 bases, with 12 bases between the two germline ends. This CDR3 region has 16 residues. Drawing the rest from reference TRBV11-2 and TRBJ2-7, the complete variable domain is EAGVAQSPRYKIIEKRQSVAFWCNPISGHATLYWYQQILGQGPKLLIQFQNNGVVDDSQLPKDRFSAERLKGVDSTLKIQPAKLEDSAVYLCASSLERQPSSYEQYFGPGTRLTVT.